A selection of T cell receptor beta chains follows, all from one sample in a study of cytomegalovirus exposure and HLA in healthy donors. Some clones are missing from TCRdb's copy, which holds only in-frame ones; the method was immunoSEQ multiplex PCR. The sample includes some 140,000 clones, 79% seen only once; the top ten take 6.5% to 8%. The sample was PBMCs. The receptors were sampled from a man in his forties or fifties in good health and CMV-seropositive. CDR3s include the opening cysteine and the closing phenylalanine or tryptophan. The D gene is left open where the match is weak. Size is stated for part of the rows, as once, few or many counts, or as a class when the clone is expanded.

-	TRBV28	TRBJ1-5	TRBD1	CASSSGTAYSNQPQHF	TGTGCCAGCAGCTCCGGGACAGCTTATAGCAATCAGCCCCAGCATTTT
few	TRBV5-5	TRBJ1-5	-	CASSFRGGGNQPQHF	TGTGCCAGCAGTTTTAGGGGAGGGGGCAATCAGCCCCAGCATTTT
few	TRBV11-3	TRBJ1-1	TRBD1	CASSPRQGTTVAFF	TGTGCCAGCAGCCCGAGACAGGGAACGACGGTAGCTTTCTTT
-	TRBV6-6	TRBJ2-2	-	CASSYDTANTGELFF	TGTGCCAGCAGTTACGACACCGCGAACACCGGGGAGCTGTTTTTT
-	TRBV5-4	TRBJ1-2	-	CASSLAGDTSYGYTF	TGTGCCAGCAGCTTGGCCGGTGACACGAGCTATGGCTACACCTTC
-	TRBV9	TRBJ1-1	-	CASSVRPGGVEAFF	TGTGCCAGCAGCGTACGCCCCGGGGGGGTTGAAGCTTTCTTT
few	TRBV5-8	TRBJ2-1	-	CASSLESGLHEQFF	TGTGCCAGCAGCTTGGAGTCTGGCCTCCATGAGCAGTTCTTC
-	TRBV2	TRBJ2-5	TRBD2	CASSGLAGDQETQYF	TGTGCCAGCAGTGGACTAGCGGGGGATCAAGAGACCCAGTACTTC
-	TRBV30	TRBJ2-1	TRBD2	CAWSSRLAGGGGEQFF	TGTGCCTGGTCCTCCCGACTAGCGGGAGGGGGAGGTGAGCAGTTCTTC
-	TRBV10-1	TRBJ2-1	-	CASSEASGGYIEQFF	TGCGCCAGCAGTGAGGCAAGCGGAGGGTACATCGAGCAGTTCTTC
few	TRBV7-9	TRBJ2-1	-	CASSLSSFEREYTYNEQFF	TGTGCCAGCAGCTTATCAAGCTTCGAACGGGAGTACACCTACAATGAGCAGTTCTTC
-	TRBV7-2	TRBJ1-6	TRBD1	CASSLGQDYNSPLHF	TGTGCCAGCAGCCTCGGACAGGACTATAATTCACCCCTCCACTTT
-	TRBV7-8	TRBJ2-5	TRBD2	CASSTREREYQETQYF	TGTGCCAGCAGCACAAGGGAGCGGGAGTACCAAGAGACCCAGTACTTC
once	TRBV6-1	TRBJ2-5	-	CASRGSGEETQYF	TGTGCCAGCCGGGGGTCGGGGGAAGAGACCCAGTACTTC
-	TRBV5-1	TRBJ1-4	-	CVSSQTVLGEKLFF	TGCGTCAGCAGCCAGACAGTTTTGGGAGAAAAACTGTTTTTT
-	TRBV2	TRBJ2-3	-	CASSEGTDTQYF	TGTGCCAGCTCAGAAGGCACAGATACGCAGTATTTT
-	TRBV28	TRBJ2-1	TRBD2	CASSSGLAGRQFF	TGTGCCAGCAGTTCGGGACTAGCGGGTAGGCAGTTCTTC
-	TRBV15	TRBJ2-1	-	CATSRDRWDGDPRGFF	TGTGCCACCAGCAGAGATCGATGGGATGGTGACCCAAGGGGGTTCTTC
-	TRBV19	TRBJ1-2	-	CASSISSGFSGYTF	TGTGCCAGTAGTATTTCGTCAGGGTTCAGCGGCTACACCTTC
-	TRBV7-9	TRBJ1-4	-	CASSISRDTEKLFF	TGTGCCAGCAGCATTAGCCGGGACACAGAAAAACTGTTTTTT
-	TRBV10-3	TRBJ1-2	TRBD1	CAIRPGQTNFNYGYTF	TGTGCCATCAGACCGGGACAGACAAATTTTAACTATGGCTACACCTTC
-	TRBV19	TRBJ1-4	-	CASSNPWEASTNEKLFF	TGTGCCAGTAGTAACCCCTGGGAGGCATCAACTAATGAAAAACTGTTTTTT
few	TRBV11-3	TRBJ2-7	TRBD2	CASSKGTSLYEQYF	TGTGCCAGCAGCAAGGGGACTAGCCTCTACGAGCAGTACTTC
-	TRBV2	TRBJ2-7	-	CASNLASEQYF	TGTGCCAGCAATCTAGCCTCCGAGCAGTACTTC
-	TRBV14	TRBJ2-7	-	CASSQDPPTAYEQYF	TGTGCCAGCAGCCAAGATCCCCCCACAGCCTACGAGCAGTACTTC
-	TRBV5-1	TRBJ2-1	TRBD2	CASRIAGGPGNEQFF	TGCGCCAGCAGAATAGCGGGAGGGCCGGGGAATGAGCAGTTCTTC
once	TRBV11-3	TRBJ2-7	-	CASSFEGYEQYF	TGTGCCAGCAGCTTCGAGGGCTACGAGCAGTACTTC
-	TRBV30	TRBJ2-7	-	CAWSALGEQYF	TGTGCCTGGAGTGCCCTAGGCGAGCAGTACTTC
-	TRBV4-1	TRBJ1-2	TRBD1	CASVPKDRSLYGYTF	TGCGCCAGCGTTCCTAAGGACAGGAGCCTCTATGGCTACACCTTC
few	TRBV5-4	TRBJ2-3	TRBD1	CASSPGTGGTDTQYF	TGTGCCAGCAGCCCGGGGACAGGGGGCACAGATACGCAGTATTTT
-	TRBV7-6	TRBJ2-5	-	CASSRRVQETQYF	TGTGCCAGCAGCCGCAGGGTTCAAGAGACCCAGTACTTC
-	TRBV30	TRBJ1-5	-	CAWSVGRDQPQHF	TGTGCCTGGAGTGTGGGGAGGGATCAGCCCCAGCATTTT
-	TRBV4-1	TRBJ1-2	-	CASSQSMRVSISYTF	TGCGCCAGCAGCCAATCGATGAGGGTCAGTATAAGCTACACCTTC
-	TRBV9	TRBJ1-1	TRBD1	CASSVVPTGDTEAFF	TGTGCCAGCAGCGTAGTACCGACAGGGGACACTGAAGCTTTCTTT
-	TRBV28	TRBJ2-7	-	CASIHAGRLSYEQYF	TGTGCCAGCATTCACGCTGGGAGACTCTCCTACGAGCAGTACTTC
-	TRBV7-9	TRBJ2-7	-	CASRGGSYEQYF	TGTGCCAGCAGAGGAGGGTCCTACGAGCAGTACTTC
-	TRBV25-1	TRBJ1-6	-	CASSDPGSTVALHF	TGTGCCAGCAGTGACCCGGGTTCGACAGTGGCCCTCCACTTT
-	TRBV7-9	TRBJ2-2	TRBD1	CASSPAGGDTGELFF	TGTGCCAGCAGCCCCGCAGGGGGCGACACCGGGGAGCTGTTTTTT
few	TRBV5-1	TRBJ1-1	-	CASSRPEGTEAFF	TGCGCCAGCAGCCGCCCCGAGGGCACTGAAGCTTTCTTT
-	TRBV18	TRBJ2-7	TRBD1	CASSRGTGGASEQYF	TGTGCCAGCTCACGGGGGACAGGGGGCGCATCCGAGCAGTACTTC
-	TRBV29-1	TRBJ1-2	-	CSVESSGNYGYTF	TGCAGCGTTGAAAGTTCGGGGAATTATGGCTACACCTTC
few	TRBV27	TRBJ1-6	TRBD1	CASSPGQGDSPLHF	TGTGCCAGCAGTCCAGGACAGGGAGATTCACCCCTCCACTTT
-	TRBV19	TRBJ2-1	-	CASTPASSYNEQFF	TGTGCCAGTACCCCAGCGAGCTCCTACAATGAGCAGTTCTTC
-	TRBV5-1	TRBJ2-7	-	CASSLAPSSYEQYF	TGCGCCAGCAGCTTGGCTCCTAGCTCGTACGAGCAGTACTTC
-	TRBV10-3	TRBJ2-7	-	CAISEGRSGGTYEQYF	TGTGCCATCAGTGAAGGGAGAAGCGGAGGGACCTACGAGCAGTACTTC
-	TRBV19	TRBJ2-2	-	CATKSLTDTGELFF	TGTGCTACCAAGTCCCTTACGGACACCGGGGAGCTGTTTTTT
-	TRBV5-1	TRBJ2-1	-	CASSLARLGGPNEQFF	TGCGCCAGCAGCTTGGCCCGGCTGGGGGGGCCCAATGAGCAGTTCTTC
-	TRBV10-3	TRBJ1-1	TRBD1	CAIGTGTLVDTEAFF	TGTGCCATCGGGACAGGGACGTTAGTGGACACTGAAGCTTTCTTT
-	TRBV5-1	TRBJ1-1	-	CASSSQGPESTEAFF	TGCGCCAGCAGCTCCCAGGGGCCGGAGAGCACTGAAGCTTTCTTT
once	TRBV6-5	TRBJ2-7	-	CASSYSLSYEQYF	TGTGCCAGCAGTTACTCCCTATCCTACGAGCAGTACTTC
-	TRBV20-1	TRBJ2-1	-	CSVTGGGEQFF	TGCAGTGTCACGGGGGGCGGGGAACAGTTCTTC
-	TRBV25-1	TRBJ2-1	-	CASSESLGTHNEQFF	TGTGCCAGCAGTGAATCGCTGGGCACACACAATGAGCAGTTCTTC
-	TRBV5-1	TRBJ1-1	-	CASSWQGNTEAFF	TGCGCCAGCAGTTGGCAGGGGAACACTGAAGCTTTCTTT
-	TRBV20-1	TRBJ1-2	-	CSASQGSYTF	TGCAGTGCTTCACAGGGTAGCTACACCTTC
-	TRBV5-4	TRBJ2-3	TRBD1	CASRSGTGGSDTQYF	TGTGCCAGCAGGTCCGGGACAGGGGGTTCAGATACGCAGTATTTT
-	TRBV7-9	TRBJ2-7	TRBD1	CASSFGQGRPNEQYF	TGTGCCAGCAGCTTCGGACAGGGGAGGCCCAACGAGCAGTACTTC
-	TRBV27	TRBJ1-1	-	CASVRDRTYTEAFF	TGTGCCAGCGTGAGAGACAGAACTTACACTGAAGCTTTCTTT